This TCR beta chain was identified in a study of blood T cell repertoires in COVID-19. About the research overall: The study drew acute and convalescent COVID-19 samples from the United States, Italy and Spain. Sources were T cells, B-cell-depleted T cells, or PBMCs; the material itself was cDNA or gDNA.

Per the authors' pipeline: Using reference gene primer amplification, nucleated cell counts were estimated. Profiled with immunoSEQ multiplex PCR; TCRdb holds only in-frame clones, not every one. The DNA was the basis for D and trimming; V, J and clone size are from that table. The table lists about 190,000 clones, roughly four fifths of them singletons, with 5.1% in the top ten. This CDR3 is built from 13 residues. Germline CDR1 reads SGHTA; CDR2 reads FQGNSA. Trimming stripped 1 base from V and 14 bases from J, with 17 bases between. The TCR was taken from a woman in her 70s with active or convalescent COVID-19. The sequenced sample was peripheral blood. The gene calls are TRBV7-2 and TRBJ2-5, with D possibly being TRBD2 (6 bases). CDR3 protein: CASSLDRDSARYF. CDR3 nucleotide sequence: TGTGCCAGCAGCTTAGACCGGGACTCTGCCCGCTACTTC. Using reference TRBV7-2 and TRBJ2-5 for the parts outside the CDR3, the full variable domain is GAGVSQSPSNKVTEKGKDVELRCDPISGHTALYWYRQSLGQGLEFLIYFQGNSAPDKSGLPSDRFSAERTGGSVSTLTIQRTQQEDSAVYLCASSLDRDSARYFGPGTRLLVL.